This T cell receptor beta chain was sequenced during a study of liver allograft versus peripheral blood T cells. Across the whole study: Blood and transplanted-liver T cell receptor repertoires from recipients were compared.

This clonotype was recorded a few times. TCRdb reprocessed the reads with MiXCR, giving one entry per CDR3 protein. The sample has 9,500 to 13,000 distinct CDR3 sequences, 19% seen once. CDR3 size: 13 residues. V was trimmed by 8 bases and J by 3 bases, leaving 14 bases between them. Germline assignment: CDR1 MNHNS and CDR2 SASEGT. This clonotype was obtained from a human patient who had a liver transplant. Some T cells may have come from the graft donor. The chain recombines TRBV6-1 with TRBJ2-7; unclear D gene. The DNA of the CDR3 is TGTGCCAGCTGTGTTGACACTTTCTACGAGCAGTACTTC. It specifies CASCVDTFYEQYF.